These 27 T cell receptor beta chains originate from one sample sequenced in a study of T cell changes during pregnancy in multiple sclerosis (dated by TCRdb to about 2019). The library was prepared using the immunoSEQ multiplex PCR assay. Entries here come from immuneACCESS through TCRdb and include only in-frame sequences with V and J called. Some clones fail to appear in such tables; in the studies checked, an unresolved V gene covers under half of the shortfall, and the cause of the remainder is unknown. In this sample the table shows 60,000 to 65,000 clones, about nine tenths of which occur a single time. 2% to 2.5% of the sample is in the top ten clones. Sequencing used peripheral blood, obtained in the second trimester of pregnancy. The receptors were sampled from a female donor in good health, enrolled as a control in a pregnancy study.

The chain uses TRBV27 and TRBJ2-1, with TRBD2 identical over 12 bases. The CDR3 runs to 18 residues. J gave up 4 bases and V 5 bases, and 12 bases lay outside the gene matches. CDR1 is MNHEY and CDR2 is SMNVEV in the germline V gene (reference sequence). CDR3 DNA: TGTGCCAGCAGTGAGACTAGCGGGGGCTCCCCCATTTACAATGAGCAGTTCTTC. Translation: CASSETSGGSPIYNEQFF.

The V gene is TRBV19, the J gene TRBJ2-2; possibly TRBD1 for D (7 bases). The CDR3 is made up of 16 amino acids. Germline V gene data show CDR1 as LNHDA and CDR2 as SQIVND (reference sequence). Deletions cut 0 bases from V and 13 bases from J, with 21 bases between. The CDR3 here is CASSIDTPGQGGWLFF. The CDR3 DNA reads as TGTGCCAGTAGTATAGATACCCCGGGCCAGGGGGGTTGGCTGTTTTTT.

CDR3 DNA sequence: TGTGCCAGCAGTTGGGAATTTGCGGGGATCCAAGAGACCCAGTACTTC. Its translation: CASSWEFAGIQETQYF. V usage is TRBV28 and J usage is TRBJ2-5, with D possibly TRBD2 on 6 matching bases. CDR1 is MDHEN and CDR2 is SYDVKM in the germline V gene. The CDR3 is made up of 16 amino acids. Trimming removed 4 bases from V and 1 base from J, with 16 bases in between.

The chain couples TRBV5-6 to TRBJ1-1; unclear D gene. This CDR3 has 11 residues. CDR1 and CDR2 (germline): SGHDT, YYEEEE. Trimming removed 2 bases at V and 7 bases at J, with 6 bases between. The CDR3 protein is CASSFVGEAFF. The CDR3 DNA reads TGTGCCAGCAGCTTCGTCGGTGAAGCTTTCTTT.

The CDR3 sequence: CASSKAAQRFAYEQYF. CDR3 DNA: TGTGCCAGCAGCAAAGCGGCCCAGCGATTCGCCTACGAGCAGTACTTC. The chain combines TRBV21-1 with TRBJ2-7; TRBD2, as called in the table, went unchecked against the DNA. TRBV21-1 is a listed pseudogene. The CDR3 covers 16 residues.

CDR3 nucleotide sequence: TGCGCCAGCAGCTTGGCGGGTGGTCCCGGAAACACCATATATTTT. Its protein is CASSLAGGPGNTIYF. V and J are TRBV5-1 and TRBJ1-3; D remains ambiguous. The CDR3 has 15 residues. The germline V gene encodes CDR1 SGHRS and CDR2 YFSETQ. The germline V and J ends were trimmed by 0 bases and 4 bases, with 11 bases remaining between them.

The J gene is TRBJ1-1, the V gene TRBV19, with D perhaps TRBD1 (6 bases). CDR3 length: 14 amino acids. The germline V gene encodes CDR1 LNHDA and CDR2 SQIVND (reference sequence). The V end lost 3 bases, the J end lost 5 bases, and 13 bases lay between the germline ends. DNA of the CDR3: TGTGCCAGTAGTATTGGGGGGGCCGGGACTGAAGCTTTCTTT. Encoded protein: CASSIGGAGTEAFF.

The J gene is TRBJ2-3, the V gene TRBV25-1; TRBD2 matches at 11 bases. Germline loops: CDR1 MGHDK, CDR2 SYGVNS. V trimming: 5 bases; J trimming: 2 bases; junction bases outside the gene matches: 3. This CDR3 is 15 amino acids long. The CDR3 DNA reads as TGTGCCAGCAGTCCGACTAGCGGGAACACAGATACGCAGTATTTT. This sequence encodes CASSPTSGNTDTQYF.

The rearrangement joins TRBV5-1 to TRBJ2-1; D unresolved. CDR3 length: 12 residues. The V gene's germline CDR1 is SGHRS and CDR2 YFSETQ. V was cut by 0 bases and J by 9 bases, with 7 bases left in between. CDR3 region: CASSLAESEQFF. Written as DNA, the CDR3 is TGCGCCAGCAGCTTGGCCGAGAGTGAGCAGTTCTTC.

The V and J genes are TRBV6-5 and TRBJ2-1; 8 positions match TRBD2. V was clipped by 7 bases and J by 9 bases; unmatched bases: 11. Germline assignment: CDR1 MNHEY and CDR2 SVGAGI. The CDR3 has 14 residues. CDR3 in amino acids: CASTLIAGIGEQFF. DNA of the CDR3: TGTGCCAGCACCCTTATAGCGGGAATTGGTGAGCAGTTCTTC.

V gene TRBV19 combines with J gene TRBJ1-2; 11 bases fit TRBD1. Losses at the gene ends were 10 bases for V and 7 bases for J; bases not matched to a gene: 5. Germline assignment: CDR1 LNHDA and CDR2 SQIVND (reference sequence). CDR3 length: 12 amino acids. The CDR3 DNA reads as TGTGCCACCAGGACAGGGGGCGTTGGCTACACCTTC. It yields the protein CATRTGGVGYTF. Based on the CDR3 plus reference TRBV19 and TRBJ1-2, the full variable domain is DGGITQSPKYLFRKEGQNVTLSCEQNLNHDAMYWYRQDPGQGLRLIYYSQIVNDFQKGDIAEGYSVSREKKESFPLTVTSAQKNPTAFYLCATRTGGVGYTFGSGTRLTVV.

The chain combines TRBV5-5 with TRBJ2-7; 8 positions agree with TRBD2. CDR3 length: 17 amino acids. Germline lookup yields CDR1 SGHKS and CDR2 YYEKEE (reference sequence). V shed 0 bases and J 0 bases; nucleotides not matched to a gene: 8. The CDR3 protein is CASSLAISGMSSYEQYF. The CDR3 DNA is TGTGCCAGCAGCTTGGCCATTAGCGGGATGTCCTCCTACGAGCAGTACTTC.

CDR3 loop: CASSPRGGETYNEQFF. In DNA, the CDR3 is TGTGCCAGCAGCCCGCGGGGCGGGGAGACCTACAATGAGCAGTTCTTC. The rearrangement uses TRBV7-3 and TRBJ2-1; D is possibly TRBD2 (6 bases). V was cut by 5 bases and J by 2 bases, with 16 bases left in between. CDR3 size: 16 residues. Per the germline V gene, CDR1 is SGHTA and CDR2 is FQGTGA.

V usage is TRBV5-6 and J usage is TRBJ1-2; D call uncertain. The V and J ends lost 4 bases and 5 bases respectively, with 21 bases between them. This CDR3 contains 16 residues. Germline values: CDR1 SGHDT, CDR2 YYEEEE. The CDR3 here is CASSMDGQAPFYGYTF. In DNA, the CDR3 is TGTGCCAGCAGCATGGACGGCCAGGCCCCCTTTTATGGCTACACCTTC.

The CDR3 protein is CASSLSGFAGELFF. For the CDR3, the DNA is TGTGCCAGCAGCTTATCAGGGTTCGCCGGGGAGCTGTTTTTT. The chain carries TRBV7-6 and TRBJ2-2, with D possibly being TRBD1 (5 bases). Germline values: CDR1 SGHVS, CDR2 FNYEAQ. The ends were cut back, 2 bases at V and 6 bases at J, with 10 bases in the middle. CDR3 length: 14 amino acids.

The CDR3 loop reads CATNPSDRGAEKLFF. DNA of the CDR3: TGTGCCACCAACCCGTCTGACAGGGGAGCTGAAAAACTGTTTTTT. The chain uses TRBV15 and TRBJ1-4, with 8 positions matching TRBD1. V dropped 7 bases and J dropped 7; count of bases not matched to a gene: 11. CDR3 length: 15 amino acids. The germline V gene encodes CDR1 LNHNV and CDR2 YYDKDF (reference sequence).

The chain carries TRBV5-1 and TRBJ2-7; tentative D call: TRBD1 (5 bases). The V and J ends lost 0 bases and 2 bases respectively, with 9 bases between them. In germline, CDR1 is SGHRS, CDR2 YFSETQ. The CDR3 is made up of 14 amino acids. The CDR3, as DNA: TGCGCCAGCAGCTTGGGTCCAGGGACCTACGAGCAGTACTTC. Amino acids: CASSLGPGTYEQYF.

This clone was seen a single time. The J gene is TRBJ2-1, the V gene TRBV21-1; the DNA was not used to check the table's D call, TRBD2. TRBV21-1 is deemed a pseudogene. This CDR3 spans 18 amino acids. The CDR3 here is CASSKEAAGLSSYNEQFF. The CDR3, as DNA: TGTGCCAGCAGCAAAGAAGCAGCCGGGTTAAGCTCCTACAATGAGCAGTTCTTC.

The V call is TRBV18, the J call TRBJ1-5; D uncertain. The V end lost 1 base, the J end lost 4 bases, and 11 bases lay between the germline ends. Germline V gene data show CDR1 as KGHSH and CDR2 as LQKENI. The CDR3 runs to 15 residues. In DNA, the CDR3 is TGTGCCAGCTCACCACTTCCAGGTGGTAATCAGCCCCAGCATTTT. Its translation: CASSPLPGGNQPQHF. Full variable domain (rest looked up from reference TRBV18 and TRBJ1-5): NAGVMQNPRHLVRRRGQEARLRCSPMKGHSHVYWYRQLPEEGLKFMVYLQKENIIDESGMPKERFSAEFPKEGPSILRIQQVVRGDSAAYFCASSPLPGGNQPQHFGDGTRLSIL.

The gene calls are TRBV28 and TRBJ1-1, with D possibly matching TRBD1 (6 bases). The CDR3 consists of 17 residues. Germline CDR1 MDHEN, CDR2 SYDVKM. Trimming took off 6 bases at V and 3 bases at J, with 23 bases between the two ends. The chain's CDR3 is CASSPSPGTSLYTEAFF. The CDR3 DNA reads TGTGCCAGCAGCCCAAGCCCCGGGACATCGCTATACACTGAAGCTTTCTTT.

The V call is TRBV5-4, the J call TRBJ2-7; D possibly corresponds to TRBD1 (8 bases). This CDR3 has 16 amino acids. CDR1 is SGHNT, CDR2 YYREEE, per germline (reference sequence). V lost 0 bases to trimming and J lost 0 bases, with 13 bases between them. The CDR3 protein is CASSLGEGTGSYEQYF. CDR3 bases: TGTGCCAGCAGCTTGGGGGAGGGGACAGGCTCCTACGAGCAGTACTTC. Full variable domain (missing parts from reference TRBV5-4 and TRBJ2-7): ETGVTQSPTHLIKTRGQQVTLRCSSQSGHNTVSWYQQALGQGPQFIFQYYREEENGRGNFPPRFSGLQFPNYSSELNVNALELDDSALYLCASSLGEGTGSYEQYFGPGTRLTVT.

The J gene is TRBJ2-1, the V gene TRBV6-5; the match to TRBD2 covers 8 bases. Trimming took 4 bases from V and 0 from J; bases not matched to a gene: 5. This CDR3 spans 16 amino acids. Germline values: CDR1 MNHEY, CDR2 SVGAGI. The CDR3 spells CASSSESGSSYNEQFF. As DNA, the CDR3 is TGTGCCAGCAGTTCCGAAAGCGGGAGCTCCTACAATGAGCAGTTCTTC.

This clone is a singleton in its sample. The V call is TRBV2, the J call TRBJ1-1, with D hard to call. V shed 6 bases and J shed 1 base, with 12 bases lying between them. From germline, CDR1 is SNHLY and CDR2 FYNNEI. The CDR3 is 14 amino acids. The DNA of the CDR3 is TGTGCCAGCAGAATTTTGACGGGGAACACTGAAGCTTTCTTT. This codes for CASRILTGNTEAFF.

The chain carries TRBV5-6 and TRBJ1-1, with D possibly matching TRBD1 (6 bases). Trimming pared 5 bases from V and 0 bases from J, leaving 14 bases between. This CDR3 region has 15 residues. Per the germline V gene, CDR1 is SGHDT and CDR2 is YYEEEE. The CDR3 reads CASRWGGGMNTEAFF. CDR3 bases: TGTGCCAGCAGATGGGGAGGGGGGATGAACACTGAAGCTTTCTTT.

V and J are TRBV25-1 and TRBJ2-1, with TRBD2 matching over 10 bases. Unmatched junction bases numbered 11, after V lost 3 bases and J lost 9 bases. The CDR3 totals 16 residues. Germline V lookup: CDR1 MGHDK, CDR2 SYGVNS. DNA of the CDR3: TGTGCCAGCAGTGACGCTAGCGGGAGACTTGCAGGTGAGCAGTTCTTC. Translated, it gives CASSDASGRLAGEQFF.

Here the CDR3 reads CASAGAGGGFAEAFF. The CDR3 DNA reads as TGTGCCAGCGCCGGGGCAGGGGGTGGGTTCGCTGAAGCTTTCTTT. The rearrangement uses TRBV13 and TRBJ1-1; 7 nucleotides match TRBD1. The CDR3 runs 15 residues. The V gene's germline CDR1 is PRHDT and CDR2 FYEKMQ (reference sequence). The trim removed 8 bases at V and 6 bases at J, leaving 15 bases unmatched. The whole variable domain, remainder taken from reference TRBV13 and TRBJ1-1, is AAGVIQSPRHLIKEKRETATLKCYPIPRHDTVYWYQQGPGQDPQFLISFYEKMQSDKGSIPDRFSAQQFSDYHSELNMSSLELGDSALYFCASAGAGGGFAEAFFGQGTRLTVV.

V gene TRBV4-2 combines with J gene TRBJ2-7, with 9 nucleotides matching TRBD1. V dropped 0 bases and J dropped 4; count of bases not matched to a gene: 4. Germline values: CDR1 LGHNA, CDR2 YNFKEQ. There are 15 residues in the CDR3. The CDR3 region has the DNA TGTGCCAGCAGCCAAGAGACAGGGGGGCTGTACGAGCAGTACTTC. Translation: CASSQETGGLYEQYF.